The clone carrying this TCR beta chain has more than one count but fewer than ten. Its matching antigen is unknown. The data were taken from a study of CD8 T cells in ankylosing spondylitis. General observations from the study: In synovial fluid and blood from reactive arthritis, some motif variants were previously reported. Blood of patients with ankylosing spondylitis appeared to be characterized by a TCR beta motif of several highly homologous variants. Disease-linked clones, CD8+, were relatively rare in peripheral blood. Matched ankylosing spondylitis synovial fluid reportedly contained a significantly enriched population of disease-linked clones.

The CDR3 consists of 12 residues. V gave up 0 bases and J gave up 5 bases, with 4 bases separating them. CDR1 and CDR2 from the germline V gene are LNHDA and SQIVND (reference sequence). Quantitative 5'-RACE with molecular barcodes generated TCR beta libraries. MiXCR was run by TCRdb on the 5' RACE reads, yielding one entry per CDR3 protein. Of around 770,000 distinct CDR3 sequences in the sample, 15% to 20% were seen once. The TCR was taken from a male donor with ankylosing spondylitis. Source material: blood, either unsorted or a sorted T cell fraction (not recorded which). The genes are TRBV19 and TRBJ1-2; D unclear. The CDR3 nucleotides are TGTGCCAGTAGTATAGAAGGATATGGCTACACCTTC. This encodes CASSIEGYGYTF.